Listed below are T cell receptor beta chains from one sample, sequenced in a study of cytomegalovirus exposure and HLA in healthy donors. The assay was immunoSEQ multiplex PCR, and TCRdb's table has in-frame clones only and misses some. Of 95,000 to 150,000 clones in the sample, around 66% were seen once. Input material: PBMCs. The receptors were gathered from a woman aged 40 to 50 in good health and CMV-seropositive. The CDR3 runs from the conserved cysteine through the conserved F or W. The D gene is left open where the match is weak. Not all rows give a size; the values are once, few, many and, for expanded clones, a class.

d_gene,v_gene,j_gene,abundance,CDR3nt,CDR3aa
-,TRBV18,TRBJ1-4,-,TGTGCCAGCTCACACAAATCGACAGGCATTGCAACTAATGAAAAACTGTTTTTT,CASSHKSTGIATNEKLFF
-,TRBV9,TRBJ1-3,-,TGTGCCAGCAGCGTAAACAGCTTCTCTGGAAACACCATATATTTT,CASSVNSFSGNTIYF
-,TRBV7-9,TRBJ1-4,-,TGTGCCAGCTCCCTAGGCCCAAACTCCGCTAATGAAAAACTGTTTTTT,CASSLGPNSANEKLFF
-,TRBV6-6,TRBJ2-5,few,TGTGCCAGCAGTAGCAACAGGGAGACCCAGTACTTC,CASSSNRETQYF
-,TRBV27,TRBJ1-5,few,TGTGCCAGCAGTTTATCTCCCGATAGGAGTCAGCCCCAGCATTTT,CASSLSPDRSQPQHF
-,TRBV27,TRBJ2-1,-,TGTGCCAGCAGTTTACCCAGGGGCTCTTTTGGCAATGAGCAGTTCTTC,CASSLPRGSFGNEQFF
TRBD1,TRBV5-4,TRBJ1-2,few,TGTGCCAGCAGCTTGAGCTCCGGGACAGGTCTCTATGGCTACCCCTTC,CASSLSSGTGLYGYPF
TRBD2,TRBV5-4,TRBJ2-5,few,TGTGCCAGCAGCTACGGGACTAGCGGGGACCAAGAGACCCAGTACTTC,CASSYGTSGDQETQYF
TRBD1,TRBV6-6,TRBJ1-5,-,TGTGCCAGCAGCTCACACAGGGGTGGCAATCAGCCCCAGCATTTT,CASSSHRGGNQPQHF
TRBD1,TRBV19,TRBJ1-1,-,TGTGCCAGTAGTATTAGGGGGCTGTACACTGAAGCTTTCTTT,CASSIRGLYTEAFF
-,TRBV27,TRBJ1-5,-,TGTGCCAGCAGTTTTAGGAGTAGCAATCAGCCCCAGCATTTT,CASSFRSSNQPQHF
-,TRBV6-5,TRBJ1-5,-,TGTGCCAGCAGTCCGGTGAGCAATCAGCCCCAGCATTTT,CASSPVSNQPQHF
TRBD1,TRBV9,TRBJ2-2,-,TGTGCCAGTGGCGGACAGGGCATCGGGGAGCTGTTTTTT,CASGGQGIGELFF
-,TRBV9,TRBJ1-1,-,TGTGCCAGCAGCGTAGATCACAGGAGACCTGAAGCTTTCTTT,CASSVDHRRPEAFF
-,TRBV5-1,TRBJ2-5,-,TGCGCCAGCAGCTTGGTGTTCAGGGGTGCGGAGACCCAGTACTTC,CASSLVFRGAETQYF
-,TRBV30,TRBJ1-1,few,TGTGCCTGGAGATCAGTGCTGAACACTGAAGCTTTCTTT,CAWRSVLNTEAFF
TRBD2,TRBV7-2,TRBJ2-5,once,TGTGCCAGCAGCTTAGCGGCTAGCGGGATACAAGAGACCCAGTACTTC,CASSLAASGIQETQYF
TRBD1,TRBV6-1,TRBJ2-5,-,TGTGCCAGCAGAAGGACAGGTCAAGAGACCCAGTACTTC,CASRRTGQETQYF
TRBD1,TRBV27,TRBJ2-7,-,TGTGCCAGCACACCTTCCCGGGACAGGGACGAGCAGTACTTC,CASTPSRDRDEQYF
TRBD1,TRBV2,TRBJ1-5,few,TGTGCCAGCACCCAGGGGACACAGGGGCATCAGCCCCAGCATTTT,CASTQGTQGHQPQHF
-,TRBV15,TRBJ1-1,-,TGTGCCACCAGCAGAGCACCAGGGTACACTGAAGCTTTCTTT,CATSRAPGYTEAFF
-,TRBV5-5,TRBJ2-7,-,TGTGCCAGCAGCGTCTCCGGGACAGGGTTCCCAGGCGGGAGGTCATACGAGCAGTACTTC,CASSVSGTGFPGGRSYEQYF
-,TRBV6-5,TRBJ2-7,-,TGTGCCAGCAGTTACTACCAGGGGAAGTACGAGCAGTACTTC,CASSYYQGKYEQYF
TRBD1,TRBV18,TRBJ2-1,-,TGTGCCAGCTCACCAGGCCAGGGGGTTGAGCAGTTCTTC,CASSPGQGVEQFF
-,TRBV27,TRBJ2-7,-,TGTGCCAGCAGTTTCAGTACAGGGCTTACTCCGCAGTACTTC,CASSFSTGLTPQYF
TRBD2,TRBV5-1,TRBJ2-5,-,TGCGCCAGCAGCTGGACCCTAGCGGGAGGAGAGACCCAGTACTTC,CASSWTLAGGETQYF
-,TRBV9,TRBJ1-1,-,TGTGCCAGCAGCTCAGGGGTCCTGAACACTGAAGCTTTCTTT,CASSSGVLNTEAFF
TRBD1,TRBV10-3,TRBJ2-7,-,TGTGCCATCAGCTCAGGGACAGGGGTGGACGAGCAGTACTTC,CAISSGTGVDEQYF
TRBD2,TRBV6-5,TRBJ2-7,once,TGTGCCAGCAGTAGGACTAGCGGGATTTCCTACGAGCAGTACTTC,CASSRTSGISYEQYF
TRBD2,TRBV4-1,TRBJ2-5,once,TGCGCCAGCAGCCAAGGACTAGCGGTCCAAGAGACCCAGTACTTC,CASSQGLAVQETQYF
-,TRBV28,TRBJ1-1,few,TGTGCCAGCAGCGAGGCACAGGCCGCGGAAGCTTTCTTT,CASSEAQAAEAFF
TRBD1,TRBV19,TRBJ2-7,-,TGTGCCAGTAGTCATGGACAGGGGGCTGGATACGAGCAGTACTTC,CASSHGQGAGYEQYF
-,TRBV29-1,TRBJ1-5,few,TGCAGCGTGGAGCCCAAGACAGGCCGGTATAGCAATCAGCCCCAGCATTTT,CSVEPKTGRYSNQPQHF
-,TRBV6-1,TRBJ1-2,-,TGTGCCAGCAGTGCGGAACTAAGGAATGGCTACACCTTC,CASSAELRNGYTF
-,TRBV29-1,TRBJ2-7,medium-sized,TGCAGCGTTCCCCTGGATCAGGGGGAGCAGTACTTC,CSVPLDQGEQYF
TRBD2,TRBV7-6,TRBJ2-5,-,TGTGCCAGCAGCTTGCGGGAGTTAGAGACCCAGTACTTC,CASSLRELETQYF
-,TRBV30,TRBJ1-1,few,TGTGCCTGGAGGGCGAACACTGAAGCTTTCTTT,CAWRANTEAFF
TRBD1,TRBV30,TRBJ1-1,-,TGTGCCTGGAGTGTCCTCAGGGGGTCTGAGGCTTTCTTT,CAWSVLRGSEAFF
TRBD1,TRBV18,TRBJ2-7,-,TGTGCCAGCTCACTAGGGACAGGAGGACGGTACGAGCAGTACTTC,CASSLGTGGRYEQYF
TRBD1,TRBV28,TRBJ1-2,few,TGTGCCAGCAGTCCCTCTTCCCGGGACAGGGGGCATGGTGTCTATGGCTACACCTTC,CASSPSSRDRGHGVYGYTF
TRBD2,TRBV5-1,TRBJ2-3,-,TGCGCCAGCAGCTGGGCGGGGGAGCGGACAGATACGCAGTATTTT,CASSWAGERTDTQYF
TRBD2,TRBV5-1,TRBJ2-1,-,TGCGCCAGCAGCTTGGGGACTAGCAATGAGCAGTTCTTC,CASSLGTSNEQFF
-,TRBV5-5,TRBJ1-2,-,TGTGCCAGCAGCTGGAACGCGGGCGGCTACACCTTC,CASSWNAGGYTF
-,TRBV9,TRBJ1-5,once,TGTGCCAGCAGCGCCTACAGCAATCAGCCCCAGCATTTT,CASSAYSNQPQHF
-,TRBV6-5,TRBJ2-2,few,TGTGCCAGCAGTTACGGGACTGGCACCGGGGAGCTGTTTTTT,CASSYGTGTGELFF
-,TRBV19,TRBJ2-5,-,TGTGCCAGTAGCCAGGACGGAGGCATCGGGACCCAGTACTTC,CASSQDGGIGTQYF
-,TRBV2,TRBJ1-1,-,TGTGCCAGCAGTCAGCAGGGTGGCACTGAAGCTTTCTTT,CASSQQGGTEAFF
-,TRBV6-1,TRBJ2-1,once,TGTGCCAGCAGTGATAACCCAGAGGGCCCTAGGCGGTTCTTC,CASSDNPEGPRRFF
TRBD1,TRBV19,TRBJ1-1,-,TGTGCCAGTAGTATGCCGGGACAGCTTGAAGCTTTCTTT,CASSMPGQLEAFF
-,TRBV14,TRBJ1-2,-,TGTGCCAGCAGCCCACAGCCTAACTATGGCTACACCTTC,CASSPQPNYGYTF
TRBD1,TRBV7-6,TRBJ1-4,few,TGTGCCAGCAGCTTAGCGGGGGACAGTTGGGAAAAACTGTTTTTT,CASSLAGDSWEKLFF
-,TRBV27,TRBJ2-7,few,TGTGCCAGCAGCCCGGGGATAGGATCTCTCGAGCAGTACTTC,CASSPGIGSLEQYF
-,TRBV20-1,TRBJ2-1,-,TGCAGTGCTAATAATCGGAATGAGCAGTTCTTC,CSANNRNEQFF
-,TRBV7-2,TRBJ2-7,-,TGTGCCAGCAGCTTAGCCGTCGACTTCAGCTCCTACGAGCAGTACTTC,CASSLAVDFSSYEQYF
TRBD2,TRBV5-1,TRBJ2-2,-,TGCGCCAGCAGCGCGGGACTAGCGGCGAACACCGGGGAGCTGTTTTTT,CASSAGLAANTGELFF